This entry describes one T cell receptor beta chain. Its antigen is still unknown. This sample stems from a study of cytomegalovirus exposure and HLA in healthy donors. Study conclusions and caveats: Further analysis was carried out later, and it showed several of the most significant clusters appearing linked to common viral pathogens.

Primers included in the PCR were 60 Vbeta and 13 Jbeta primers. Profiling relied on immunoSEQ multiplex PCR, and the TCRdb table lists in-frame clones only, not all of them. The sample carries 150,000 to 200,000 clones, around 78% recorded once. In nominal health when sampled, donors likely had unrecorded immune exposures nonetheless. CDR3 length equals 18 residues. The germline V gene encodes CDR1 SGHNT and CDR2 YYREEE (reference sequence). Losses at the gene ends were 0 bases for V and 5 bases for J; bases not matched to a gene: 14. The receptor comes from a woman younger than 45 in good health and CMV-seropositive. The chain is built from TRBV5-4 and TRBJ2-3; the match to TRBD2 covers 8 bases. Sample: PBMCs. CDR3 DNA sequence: TGTGCCAGCAGCTTGGCACCGGGAGGGCCTAAATGGGTAGATACGCAGTATTTT. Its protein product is CASSLAPGGPKWVDTQYF.